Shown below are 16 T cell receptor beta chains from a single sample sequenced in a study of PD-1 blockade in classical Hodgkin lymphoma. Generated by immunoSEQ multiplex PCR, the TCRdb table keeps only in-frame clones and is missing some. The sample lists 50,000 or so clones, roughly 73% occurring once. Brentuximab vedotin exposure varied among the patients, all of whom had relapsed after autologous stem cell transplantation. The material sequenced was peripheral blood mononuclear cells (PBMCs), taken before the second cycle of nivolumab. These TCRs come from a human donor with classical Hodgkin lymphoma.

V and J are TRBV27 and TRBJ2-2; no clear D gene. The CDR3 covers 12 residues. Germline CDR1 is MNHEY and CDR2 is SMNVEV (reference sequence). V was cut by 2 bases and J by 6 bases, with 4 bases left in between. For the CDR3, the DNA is TGTGCCAGCAGTTTAATGGCCGGGGAGCTGTTTTTT. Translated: CASSLMAGELFF.

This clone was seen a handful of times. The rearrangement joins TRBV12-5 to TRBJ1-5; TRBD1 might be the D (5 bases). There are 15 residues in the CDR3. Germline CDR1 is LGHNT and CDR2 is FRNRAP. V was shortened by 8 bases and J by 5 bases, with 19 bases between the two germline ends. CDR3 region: CASRSDSPGDQPQHF. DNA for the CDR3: TGTGCTAGTCGATCTGACAGCCCCGGGGATCAGCCCCAGCATTTT.

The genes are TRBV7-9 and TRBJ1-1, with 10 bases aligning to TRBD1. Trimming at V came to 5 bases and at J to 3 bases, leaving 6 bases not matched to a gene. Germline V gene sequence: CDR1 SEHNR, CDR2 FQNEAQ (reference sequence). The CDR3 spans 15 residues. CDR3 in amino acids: CASSTRQGADTEAFF. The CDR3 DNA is TGTGCCAGCAGCACGCGACAGGGGGCGGACACTGAAGCTTTCTTT.

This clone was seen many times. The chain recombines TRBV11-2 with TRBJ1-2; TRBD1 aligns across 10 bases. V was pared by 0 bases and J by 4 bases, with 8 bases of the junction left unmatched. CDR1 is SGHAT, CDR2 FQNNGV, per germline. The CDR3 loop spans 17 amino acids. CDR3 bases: TGTGCCAGCAGCTTAGATGGGACAGGGGCCTTCCTCTATGGCTACACCTTC. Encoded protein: CASSLDGTGAFLYGYTF.

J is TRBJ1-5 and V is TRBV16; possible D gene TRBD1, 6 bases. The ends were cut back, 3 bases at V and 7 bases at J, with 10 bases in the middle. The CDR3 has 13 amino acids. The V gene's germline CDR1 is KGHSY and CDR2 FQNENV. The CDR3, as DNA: TGTGCCAGCAGCCATAACAGGGACCAGCCCCAGCATTTT. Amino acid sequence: CASSHNRDQPQHF.

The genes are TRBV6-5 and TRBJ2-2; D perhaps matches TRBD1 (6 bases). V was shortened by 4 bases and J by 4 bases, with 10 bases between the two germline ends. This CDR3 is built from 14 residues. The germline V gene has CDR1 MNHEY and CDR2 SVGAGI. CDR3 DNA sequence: TGTGCCAGCAGTTCTGACAGGTTCACCGGGGAGCTGTTTTTT. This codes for CASSSDRFTGELFF.

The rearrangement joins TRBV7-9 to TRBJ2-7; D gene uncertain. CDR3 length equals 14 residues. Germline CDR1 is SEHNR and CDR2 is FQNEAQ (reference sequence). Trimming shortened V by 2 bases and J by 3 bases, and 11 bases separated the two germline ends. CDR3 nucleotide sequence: TGTGCCAGCAGCTTAAGACCTACTGACTACGAGCAGTACTTC. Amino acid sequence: CASSLRPTDYEQYF.

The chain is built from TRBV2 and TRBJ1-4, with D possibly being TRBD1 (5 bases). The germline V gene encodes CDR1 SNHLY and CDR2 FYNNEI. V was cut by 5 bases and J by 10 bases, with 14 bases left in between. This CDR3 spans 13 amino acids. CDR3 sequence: CASSTGTAGKLFF. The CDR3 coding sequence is TGTGCCAGCAGTACCGGGACCGCGGGAAAACTGTTTTTT.

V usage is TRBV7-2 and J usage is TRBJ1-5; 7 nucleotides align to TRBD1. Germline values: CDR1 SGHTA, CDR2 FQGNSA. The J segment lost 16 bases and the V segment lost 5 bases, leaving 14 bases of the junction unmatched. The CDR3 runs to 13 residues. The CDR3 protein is CASSLSSGTAFHF. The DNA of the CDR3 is TGTGCCAGCAGCCTTTCCTCCGGGACAGCATTCCATTTT.

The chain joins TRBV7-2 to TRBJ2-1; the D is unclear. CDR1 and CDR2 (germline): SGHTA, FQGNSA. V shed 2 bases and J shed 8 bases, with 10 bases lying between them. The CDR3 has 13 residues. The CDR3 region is CASSLRENYEQFF. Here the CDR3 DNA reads TGTGCCAGCAGCTTACGCGAAAATTATGAGCAGTTCTTC.

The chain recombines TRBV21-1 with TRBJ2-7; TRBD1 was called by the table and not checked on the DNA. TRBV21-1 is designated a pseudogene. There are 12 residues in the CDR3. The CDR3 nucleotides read TGTGCCAGCAGTGACAGGAGGTACGAGCAGTACTTC. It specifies CASSDRRYEQYF.

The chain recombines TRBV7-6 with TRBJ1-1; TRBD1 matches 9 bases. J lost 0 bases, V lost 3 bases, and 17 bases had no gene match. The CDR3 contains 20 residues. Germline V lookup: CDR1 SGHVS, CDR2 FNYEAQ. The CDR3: CASSLAGPGQGKGMNTEAFF. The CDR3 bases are TGTGCCAGCAGCTTGGCTGGCCCGGGACAGGGTAAGGGGATGAACACTGAAGCTTTCTTT.

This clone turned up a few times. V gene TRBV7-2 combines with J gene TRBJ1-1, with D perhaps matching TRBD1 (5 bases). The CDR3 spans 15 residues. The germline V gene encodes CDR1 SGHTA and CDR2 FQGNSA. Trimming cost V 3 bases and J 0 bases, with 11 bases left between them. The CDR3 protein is CASSLSGLLNTEAFF. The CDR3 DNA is TGTGCCAGCAGCTTGTCGGGACTCTTGAACACTGAAGCTTTCTTT. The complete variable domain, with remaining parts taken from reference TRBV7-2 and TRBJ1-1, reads GAGVSQSPSNKVTEKGKDVELRCDPISGHTALYWYRQSLGQGLEFLIYFQGNSAPDKSGLPSDRFSAERTGGSVSTLTIQRTQQEDSAVYLCASSLSGLLNTEAFFGQGTRLTVV.

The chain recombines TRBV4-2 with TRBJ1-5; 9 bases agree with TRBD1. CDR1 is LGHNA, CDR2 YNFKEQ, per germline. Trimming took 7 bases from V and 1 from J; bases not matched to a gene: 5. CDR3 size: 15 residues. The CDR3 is CASTPGQGSNQPQHF. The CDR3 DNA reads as TGTGCCAGCACCCCCGGACAGGGGAGCAATCAGCCCCAGCATTTT.

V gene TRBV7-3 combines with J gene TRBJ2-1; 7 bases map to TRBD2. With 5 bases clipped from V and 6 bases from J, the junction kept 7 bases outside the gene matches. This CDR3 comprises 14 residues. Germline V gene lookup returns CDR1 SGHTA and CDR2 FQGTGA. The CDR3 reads CASSPGGSSNEQFF. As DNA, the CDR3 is TGTGCCAGCAGCCCAGGCGGGAGTTCCAATGAGCAGTTCTTC.

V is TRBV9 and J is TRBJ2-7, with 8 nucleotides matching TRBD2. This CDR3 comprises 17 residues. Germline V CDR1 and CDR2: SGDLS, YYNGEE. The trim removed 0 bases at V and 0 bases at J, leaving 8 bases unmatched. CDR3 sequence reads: CASSVAASGSISYEQYF. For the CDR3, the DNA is TGTGCCAGCAGCGTAGCGGCTAGCGGGTCTATCTCCTACGAGCAGTACTTC.